The clone carrying this TCR beta chain has just a few counts. The antigen is unknown. The study ran the assay at deep level. In replicate PCRs of sorted subsets, about 190 ng DNA, tens of thousands of T cell genomes, was used. Measured with immunoSEQ multiplex PCR; TCRdb has only the in-frame clones, and not every one. The sample has over a million clones, around 82% seen once; the top ten hold roughly 0.57%. The CDR3 totals 16 residues. The V and J ends lost 6 bases and 4 bases, in that order; junction bases with no gene match: 7. Germline CDR1 is SGHVS and CDR2 is FQNEAQ. This specimen belongs to a study of shared clonotypes between healthy human individuals. Study-level points and caveats: In the sorted subsets, rarefaction showed sequencing was incomplete despite large depth. The study found lower generation probabilities in non-shared clonotypes than in those shared by all four donors.

The TCR originated in a man younger than 35 in good health. Some clones in this sample may be carry-over from other donors' samples. V usage is TRBV7-8 and J usage is TRBJ2-6, with 9 bases lining up with TRBD1. The sample was memory CD4+ T cells from PBMCs. The sample's subset: CD45RA-negative fraction. CDR3 coding DNA: TGTGCCAGCAGTTCAGACAGGGGGACGGGGGCCAACGTCCTGACTTTC. This codes for CASSSDRGTGANVLTF.